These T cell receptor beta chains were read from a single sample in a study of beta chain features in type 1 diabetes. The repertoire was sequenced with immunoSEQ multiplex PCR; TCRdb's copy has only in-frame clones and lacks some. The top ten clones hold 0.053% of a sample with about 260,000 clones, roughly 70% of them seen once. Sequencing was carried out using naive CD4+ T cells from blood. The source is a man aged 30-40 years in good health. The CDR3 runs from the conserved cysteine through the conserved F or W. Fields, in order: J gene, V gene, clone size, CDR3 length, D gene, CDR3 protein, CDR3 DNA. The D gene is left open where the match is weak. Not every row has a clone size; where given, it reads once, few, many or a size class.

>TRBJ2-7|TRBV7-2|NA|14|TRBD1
CASSLRTGVNEQYF
TGTGCCAGCAGCTTAAGGACAGGGGTCAACGAGCAGTACTTC
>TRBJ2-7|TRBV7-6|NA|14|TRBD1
CASSPQGDNGEQYF
TGTGCCAGCAGCCCACAGGGGGATAACGGCGAGCAGTACTTC
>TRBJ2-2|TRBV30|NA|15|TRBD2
CAWSPTSGSTGELFF
TGTGCCTGGAGTCCGACTAGCGGGTCCACCGGGGAGCTGTTTTTT
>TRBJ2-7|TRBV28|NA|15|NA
CASSLDPQTRYEQYF
TGTGCCAGCAGTTTGGACCCGCAGACGCGTTACGAGCAGTACTTC
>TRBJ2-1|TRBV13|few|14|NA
CASSLNGGQNEQFF
TGTGCCAGCAGCTTAAACGGGGGACAGAATGAGCAGTTCTTC
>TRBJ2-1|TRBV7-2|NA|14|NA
CASSRRVGDNEQFF
TGTGCCAGCTCGAGGAGGGTCGGAGACAATGAGCAGTTCTTC
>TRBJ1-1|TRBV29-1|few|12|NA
CSGGGANTEAFF
TGCAGCGGTGGGGGCGCGAACACTGAAGCTTTCTTT
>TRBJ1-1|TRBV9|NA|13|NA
CASARVLNTEAFF
TGTGCCAGCGCCCGGGTATTGAACACTGAAGCTTTCTTT
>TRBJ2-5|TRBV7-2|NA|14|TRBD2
CASSAGLAQETQYF
TGTGCCAGCAGTGCCGGACTAGCCCAAGAGACCCAGTACTTC
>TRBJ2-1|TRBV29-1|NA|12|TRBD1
CSVGRGLNEQFF
TGCAGCGTTGGAAGGGGGCTGAATGAGCAGTTCTTC
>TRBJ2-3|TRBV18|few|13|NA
CASSPGGTDTQYF
TGTGCCAGCTCACCCGGGGGCACAGATACGCAGTATTTT
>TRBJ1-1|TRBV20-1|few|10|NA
CSAREPEAFF
TGCAGTGCTAGAGAGCCCGAAGCTTTCTTT
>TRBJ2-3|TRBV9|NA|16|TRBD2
CASSVQASGSTDTQYF
TGTGCCAGCAGCGTACAGGCTAGCGGTAGCACAGATACGCAGTATTTT
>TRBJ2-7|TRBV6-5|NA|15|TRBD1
CASSYSGTGGYEQYF
TGTGCCAGCAGTTACTCGGGGACAGGGGGCTACGAGCAGTACTTC
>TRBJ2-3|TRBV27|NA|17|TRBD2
CASRKVRLAGGTDTQYF
TGTGCCAGCAGAAAGGTTCGGCTAGCGGGCGGCACAGATACGCAGTATTTT
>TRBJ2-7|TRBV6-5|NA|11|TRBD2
CASKREYEQYF
TGTGCCAGCAAGCGGGAGTACGAGCAGTACTTC
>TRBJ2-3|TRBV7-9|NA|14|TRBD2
CASSRTSGPDTQYF
TGTGCCAGCAGCCGGACTAGCGGCCCAGATACGCAGTATTTT
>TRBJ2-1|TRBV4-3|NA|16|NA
CASSHDWTGVSDEQFF
TGCGCCAGCAGCCATGATTGGACGGGAGTGAGTGATGAGCAGTTCTTC
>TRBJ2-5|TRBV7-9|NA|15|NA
CASSQKRDGQETQYF
TGTGCCAGCAGCCAAAAAAGAGACGGCCAAGAGACCCAGTACTTC
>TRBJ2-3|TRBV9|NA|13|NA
CASSSGYMNTQYF
TGTGCCAGCTCAAGCGGGTATATGAATACGCAGTATTTT
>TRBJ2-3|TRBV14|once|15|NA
CASSQDIVNTDTQYF
TGTGCCAGCAGCCAAGATATCGTAAACACAGATACGCAGTATTTT
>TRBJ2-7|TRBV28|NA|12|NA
CATGGANYEQYF
TGTGCCACCGGAGGGGCGAATTACGAGCAGTACTTC
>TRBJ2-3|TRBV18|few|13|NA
CASSSTGTDTQYF
TGTGCCAGCTCATCAACAGGAACAGATACGCAGTATTTT
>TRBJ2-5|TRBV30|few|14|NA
CAWSGTAMQETQYF
TGTGCCTGGAGCGGAACGGCAATGCAAGAGACCCAGTACTTC
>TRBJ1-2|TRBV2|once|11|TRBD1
CARRDSHGYTF
TGTGCCAGGAGGGACAGCCATGGCTACACCTTC
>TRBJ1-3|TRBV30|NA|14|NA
CAWKTRTGGNTIYF
TGTGCCTGGAAGACCCGCACAGGAGGAAACACCATATATTTT
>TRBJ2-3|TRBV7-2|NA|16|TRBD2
CASSLGSSGRTDTQYF
TGTGCCAGCAGCTTAGGGTCTAGCGGGCGCACAGATACGCAGTATTTT
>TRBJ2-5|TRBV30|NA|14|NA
CAWSRRSARQTQYF
TGTGCCTGGAGCCGCCGCAGTGCTCGGCAGACCCAGTACTTC
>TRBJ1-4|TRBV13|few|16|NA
CASSIRGFGTNEKLFF
TGTGCCAGCAGCATAAGGGGGTTCGGAACTAATGAAAAACTGTTTTTT
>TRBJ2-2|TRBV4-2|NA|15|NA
CASSQDPVNTGELFF
TGTGCCAGCAGCCAAGACCCGGTGAACACCGGGGAGCTGTTTTTT
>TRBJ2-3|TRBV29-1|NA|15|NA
CSVEDGGRVADTQYF
TGCAGCGTTGAAGATGGGGGCAGGGTGGCAGATACGCAGTATTTT
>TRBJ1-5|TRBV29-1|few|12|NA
CSVGDGDQPQHF
TGCAGCGTTGGGGACGGGGATCAGCCCCAGCATTTT
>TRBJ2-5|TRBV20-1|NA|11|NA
CSALGAGTQYF
TGCAGTGCCTTAGGGGCGGGGACCCAGTACTTC
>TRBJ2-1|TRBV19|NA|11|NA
CASSRYNEQFF
TGTGCCAGTAGTAGGTACAATGAGCAGTTCTTC
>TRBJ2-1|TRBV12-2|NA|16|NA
CASRLEASGYYNEQFF
TGTGCAAGTCGCTTAGAGGCTAGCGGTTACTACAATGAGCAGTTCTTC
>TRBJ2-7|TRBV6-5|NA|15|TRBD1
CASSRDRDYGYEQYF
TGTGCCAGCAGCAGGGACAGGGACTATGGCTACGAGCAGTACTTC
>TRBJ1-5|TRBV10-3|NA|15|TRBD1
CAISSYRGGDQPQHF
TGTGCCATCAGTTCGTACAGGGGAGGAGATCAGCCCCAGCATTTT
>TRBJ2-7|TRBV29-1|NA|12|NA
CSVGLGTYEQYF
TGCAGCGTAGGGCTTGGGACCTACGAGCAGTACTTC
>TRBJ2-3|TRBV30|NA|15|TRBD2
CAWSKFSGATDTQYF
TGTGCCTGGAGTAAGTTCAGCGGGGCCACAGATACGCAGTATTTT
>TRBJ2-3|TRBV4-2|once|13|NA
CASSQGYADTQYF
TGTGCCAGCAGCCAAGGGTACGCAGATACGCAGTATTTT
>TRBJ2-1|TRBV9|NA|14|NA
CASSVGQLVNEQFF
TGTGCCAGCAGCGTAGGGCAGTTGGTCAATGAGCAGTTCTTC
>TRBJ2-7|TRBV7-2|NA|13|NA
CASSLDGFYEQYF
TGTGCCAGCAGCTTAGATGGCTTCTACGAGCAGTACTTC
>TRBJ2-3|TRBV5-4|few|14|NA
CASSLVPGTDTQYF
TGTGCCAGCAGCTTGGTTCCGGGCACAGATACGCAGTATTTT
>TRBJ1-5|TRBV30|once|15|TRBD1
CAWSVLGTGNQPQHF
TGTGCCTGGAGTGTACTCGGGACAGGGAACCAGCCCCAGCATTTT
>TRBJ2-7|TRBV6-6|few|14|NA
CASSYSMDHHEQYF
TGTGCCAGCAGTTACTCGATGGACCACCACGAGCAGTACTTC